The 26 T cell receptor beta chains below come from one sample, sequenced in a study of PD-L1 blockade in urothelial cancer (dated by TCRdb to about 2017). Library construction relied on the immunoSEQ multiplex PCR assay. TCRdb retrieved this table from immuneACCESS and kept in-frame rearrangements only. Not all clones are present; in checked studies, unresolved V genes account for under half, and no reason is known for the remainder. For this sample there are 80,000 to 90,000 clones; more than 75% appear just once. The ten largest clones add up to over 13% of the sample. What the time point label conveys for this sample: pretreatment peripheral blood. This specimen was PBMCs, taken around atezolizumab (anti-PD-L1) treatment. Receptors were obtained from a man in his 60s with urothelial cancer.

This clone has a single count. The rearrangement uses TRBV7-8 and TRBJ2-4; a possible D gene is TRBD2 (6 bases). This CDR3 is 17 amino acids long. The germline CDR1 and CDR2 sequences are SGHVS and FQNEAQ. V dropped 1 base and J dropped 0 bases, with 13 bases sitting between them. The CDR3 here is CASSLDIGGLAKNIQYF. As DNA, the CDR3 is TGTGCCAGCAGCTTAGATATCGGGGGTCTAGCCAAAAACATTCAGTACTTC.

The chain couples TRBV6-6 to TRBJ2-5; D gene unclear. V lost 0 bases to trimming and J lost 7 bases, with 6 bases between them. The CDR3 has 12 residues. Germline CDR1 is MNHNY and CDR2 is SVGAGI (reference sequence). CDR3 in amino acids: CASSYSTGTQYF. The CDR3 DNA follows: TGTGCCAGCAGTTACTCGACTGGGACCCAGTACTTC.

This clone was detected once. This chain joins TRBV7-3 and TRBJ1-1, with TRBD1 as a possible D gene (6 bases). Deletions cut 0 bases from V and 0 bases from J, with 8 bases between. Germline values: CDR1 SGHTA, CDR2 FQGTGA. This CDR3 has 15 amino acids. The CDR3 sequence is CASSLTGGVNTEAFF. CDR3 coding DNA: TGTGCCAGCAGCTTAACAGGGGGGGTGAACACTGAAGCTTTCTTT.

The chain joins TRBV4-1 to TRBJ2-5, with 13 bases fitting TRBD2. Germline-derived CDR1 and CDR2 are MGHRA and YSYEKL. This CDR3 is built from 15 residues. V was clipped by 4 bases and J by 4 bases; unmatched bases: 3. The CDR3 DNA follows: TGCGCCAGCAGCCTACTAGCGGGGGGGATAGAGACCCAGTACTTC. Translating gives CASSLLAGGIETQYF.

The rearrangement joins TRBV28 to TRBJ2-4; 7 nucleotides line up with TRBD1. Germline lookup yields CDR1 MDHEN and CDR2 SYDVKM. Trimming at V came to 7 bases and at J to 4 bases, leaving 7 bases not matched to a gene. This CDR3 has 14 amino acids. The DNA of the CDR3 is TGTGCCAGCAACCCTGGGACAGCGAAAAACATTCAGTACTTC. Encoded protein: CASNPGTAKNIQYF.

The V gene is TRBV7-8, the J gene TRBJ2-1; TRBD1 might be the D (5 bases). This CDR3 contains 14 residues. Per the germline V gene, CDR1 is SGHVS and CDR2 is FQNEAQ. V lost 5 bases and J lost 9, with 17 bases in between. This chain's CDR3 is CASSPRGQVGEQFF. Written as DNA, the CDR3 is TGTGCCAGCAGCCCAAGGGGTCAAGTCGGTGAGCAGTTCTTC.

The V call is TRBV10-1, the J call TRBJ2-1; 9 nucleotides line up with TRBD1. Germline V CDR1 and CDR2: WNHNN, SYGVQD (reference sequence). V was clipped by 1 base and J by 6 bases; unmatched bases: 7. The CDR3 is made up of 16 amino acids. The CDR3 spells CASSELGQGFSNEQFF. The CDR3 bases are TGCGCCAGCAGTGAGTTGGGACAGGGCTTCTCCAATGAGCAGTTCTTC.

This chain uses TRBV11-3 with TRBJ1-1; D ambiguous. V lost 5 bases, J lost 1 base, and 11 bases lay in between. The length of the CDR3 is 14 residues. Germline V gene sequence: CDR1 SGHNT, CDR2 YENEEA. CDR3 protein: CASSRSTANTEAFF. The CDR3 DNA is TGTGCCAGCAGCCGGTCAACAGCGAACACTGAAGCTTTCTTT.

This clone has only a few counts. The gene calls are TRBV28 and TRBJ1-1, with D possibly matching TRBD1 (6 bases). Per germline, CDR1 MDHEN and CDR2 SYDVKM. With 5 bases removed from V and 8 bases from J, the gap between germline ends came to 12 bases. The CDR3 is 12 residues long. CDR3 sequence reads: CASSHQGLEAFF. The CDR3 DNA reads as TGTGCCAGCAGTCATCAGGGGCTCGAAGCTTTCTTT.

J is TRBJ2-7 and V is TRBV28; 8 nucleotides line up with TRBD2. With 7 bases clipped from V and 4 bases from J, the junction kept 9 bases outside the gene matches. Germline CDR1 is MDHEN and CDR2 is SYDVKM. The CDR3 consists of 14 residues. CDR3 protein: CASTSGGGGYEQYF. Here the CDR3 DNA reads TGTGCCAGCACCTCGGGGGGGGGCGGTTACGAGCAGTACTTC.

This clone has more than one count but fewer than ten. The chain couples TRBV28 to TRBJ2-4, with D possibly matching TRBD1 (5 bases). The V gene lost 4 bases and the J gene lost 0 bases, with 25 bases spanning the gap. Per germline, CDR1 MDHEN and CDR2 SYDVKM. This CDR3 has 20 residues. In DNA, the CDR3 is TGTGCCAGCAGTTCGTCCACCGTTACAGGTTATCATGTAGCCAAAAACATTCAGTACTTC. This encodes CASSSSTVTGYHVAKNIQYF. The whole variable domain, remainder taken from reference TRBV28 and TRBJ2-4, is DVKVTQSSRYLVKRTGEKVFLECVQDMDHENMFWYRQDPGLGLRLIYFSYDVKMKEKGDIPEGYSVSREKKERFSLILESASTNQTSMYLCASSSSTVTGYHVAKNIQYFGAGTRLSVL.

Written as DNA, the CDR3 is TGTGCCAGCAGTACTCGGGACAGGGACACTGAAGCTTTCTTT. Translating it yields CASSTRDRDTEAFF. This chain uses TRBV6-1 with TRBJ1-1; 9 bases are a match to TRBD1. The CDR3 has 14 residues. J gave up 3 bases and V 5 bases, and 4 bases lay outside the gene matches. In germline, CDR1 is MNHNS, CDR2 SASEGT.

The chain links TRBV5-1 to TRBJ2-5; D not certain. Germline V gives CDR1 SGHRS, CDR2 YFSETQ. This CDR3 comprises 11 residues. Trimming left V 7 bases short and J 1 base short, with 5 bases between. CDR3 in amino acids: CASSFQETQYF. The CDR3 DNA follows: TGCGCCAGCTCCTTCCAAGAGACCCAGTACTTC.

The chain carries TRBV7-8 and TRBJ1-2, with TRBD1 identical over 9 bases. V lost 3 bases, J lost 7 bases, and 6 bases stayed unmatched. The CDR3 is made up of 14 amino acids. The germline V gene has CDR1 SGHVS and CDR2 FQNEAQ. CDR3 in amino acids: CASSLVQGAGGYTF. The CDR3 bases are TGTGCCAGCAGCTTGGTACAGGGGGCTGGTGGCTACACCTTC.

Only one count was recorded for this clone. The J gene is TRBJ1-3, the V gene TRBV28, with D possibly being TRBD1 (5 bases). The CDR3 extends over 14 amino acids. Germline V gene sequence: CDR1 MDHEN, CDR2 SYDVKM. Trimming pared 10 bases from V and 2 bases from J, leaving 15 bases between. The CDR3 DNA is TGTGCCACCTGCAGGACACTAACTGGAAACACCATATATTTT. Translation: CATCRTLTGNTIYF. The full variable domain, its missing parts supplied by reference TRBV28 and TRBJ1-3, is DVKVTQSSRYLVKRTGEKVFLECVQDMDHENMFWYRQDPGLGLRLIYFSYDVKMKEKGDIPEGYSVSREKKERFSLILESASTNQTSMYLCATCRTLTGNTIYFGEGSWLTVV.

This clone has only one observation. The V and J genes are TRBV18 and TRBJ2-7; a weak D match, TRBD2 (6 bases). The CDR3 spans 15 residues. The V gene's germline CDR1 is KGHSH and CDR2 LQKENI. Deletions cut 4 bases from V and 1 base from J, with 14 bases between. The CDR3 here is CASSQNGDSSYEQYF. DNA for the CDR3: TGTGCCAGCTCACAAAACGGGGACTCGTCCTACGAGCAGTACTTC.

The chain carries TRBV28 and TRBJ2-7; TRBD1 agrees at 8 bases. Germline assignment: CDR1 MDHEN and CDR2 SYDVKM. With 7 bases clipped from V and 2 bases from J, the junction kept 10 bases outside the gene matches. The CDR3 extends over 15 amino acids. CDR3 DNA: TGTGCCAGCAAGTCTTCGCAGGGGGCAACCTACGAGCAGTACTTC. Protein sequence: CASKSSQGATYEQYF.

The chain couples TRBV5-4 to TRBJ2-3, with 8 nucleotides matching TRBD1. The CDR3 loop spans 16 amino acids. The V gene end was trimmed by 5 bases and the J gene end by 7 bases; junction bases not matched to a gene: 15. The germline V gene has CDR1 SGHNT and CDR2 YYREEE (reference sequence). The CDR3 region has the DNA TGTGCCAGCAGGCCATCTCCGGGACAGGTTATTCATACGCAGTATTTT. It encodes CASRPSPGQVIHTQYF.

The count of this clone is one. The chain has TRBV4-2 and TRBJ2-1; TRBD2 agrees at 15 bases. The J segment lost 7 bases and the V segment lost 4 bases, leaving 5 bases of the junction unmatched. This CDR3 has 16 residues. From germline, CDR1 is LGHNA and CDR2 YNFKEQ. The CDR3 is CASSLLGLAGGNEQFF. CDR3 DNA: TGTGCCAGCAGCCTGCTGGGACTAGCGGGGGGAAATGAGCAGTTCTTC.

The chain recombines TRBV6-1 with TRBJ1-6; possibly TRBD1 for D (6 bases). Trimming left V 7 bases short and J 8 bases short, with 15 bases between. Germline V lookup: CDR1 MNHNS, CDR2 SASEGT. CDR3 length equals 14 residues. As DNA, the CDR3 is TGTGCCAGCAACCCCCGGGACATTTATTCACCCCTCCACTTT. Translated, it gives CASNPRDIYSPLHF.

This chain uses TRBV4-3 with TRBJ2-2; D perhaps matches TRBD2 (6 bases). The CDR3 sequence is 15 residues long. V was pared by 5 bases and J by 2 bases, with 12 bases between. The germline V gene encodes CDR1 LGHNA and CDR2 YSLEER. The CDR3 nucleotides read TGCGCCAGCAGCTCGGGACTCGGCAACACCGGGGAGCTGTTTTTT. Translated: CASSSGLGNTGELFF.

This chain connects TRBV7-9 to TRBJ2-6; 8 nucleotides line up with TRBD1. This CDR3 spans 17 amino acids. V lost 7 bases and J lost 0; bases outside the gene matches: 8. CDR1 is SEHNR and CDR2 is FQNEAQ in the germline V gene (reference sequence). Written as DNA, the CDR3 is TGTGCCAGCAAGTTGGGACAGGACCTCTCTGGGGCCAACGTCCTGACTTTC. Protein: CASKLGQDLSGANVLTF.

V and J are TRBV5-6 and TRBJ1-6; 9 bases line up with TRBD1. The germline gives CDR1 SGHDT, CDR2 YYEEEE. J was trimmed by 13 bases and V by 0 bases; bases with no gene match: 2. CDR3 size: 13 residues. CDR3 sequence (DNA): TGTGCCAGCAGCTTGGTGGACAGGGGCCCCCTCCACTTT. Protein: CASSLVDRGPLHF.

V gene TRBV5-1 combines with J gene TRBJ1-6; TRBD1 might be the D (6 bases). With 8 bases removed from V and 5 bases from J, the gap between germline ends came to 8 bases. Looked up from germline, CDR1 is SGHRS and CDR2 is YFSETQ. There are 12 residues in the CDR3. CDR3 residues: CASRQDNSPLHF. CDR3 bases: TGCGCCAGTAGACAGGATAATTCACCCCTCCACTTT.

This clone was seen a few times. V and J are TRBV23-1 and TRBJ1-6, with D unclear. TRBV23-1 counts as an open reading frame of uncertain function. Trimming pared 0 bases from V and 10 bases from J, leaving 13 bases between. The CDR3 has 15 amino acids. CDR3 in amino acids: CASSQSGFEESPLHF. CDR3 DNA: TGCGCCAGCAGTCAATCCGGGTTTGAGGAATCACCCCTCCACTTT.

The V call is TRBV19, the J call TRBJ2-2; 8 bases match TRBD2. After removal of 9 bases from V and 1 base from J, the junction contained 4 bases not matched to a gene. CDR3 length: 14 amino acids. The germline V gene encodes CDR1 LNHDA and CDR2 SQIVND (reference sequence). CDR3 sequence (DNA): TGTGCCAGCTCCAGCGGGGGGAACACCGGGGAGCTGTTTTTT. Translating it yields CASSSGGNTGELFF.